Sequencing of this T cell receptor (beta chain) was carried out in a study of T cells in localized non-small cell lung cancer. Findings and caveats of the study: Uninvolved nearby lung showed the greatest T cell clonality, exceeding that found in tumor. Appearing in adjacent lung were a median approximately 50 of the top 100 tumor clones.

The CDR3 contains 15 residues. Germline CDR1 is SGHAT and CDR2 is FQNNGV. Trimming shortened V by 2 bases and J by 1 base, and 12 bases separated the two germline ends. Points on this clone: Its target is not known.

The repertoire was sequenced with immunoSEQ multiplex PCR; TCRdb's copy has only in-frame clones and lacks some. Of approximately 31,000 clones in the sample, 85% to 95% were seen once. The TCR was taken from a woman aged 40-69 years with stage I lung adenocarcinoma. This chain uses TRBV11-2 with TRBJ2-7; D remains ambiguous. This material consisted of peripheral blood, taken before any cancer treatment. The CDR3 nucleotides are TGTGCCAGCAGCTTAACCCCCGTTCGATCCTACGAGCAGTACTTC. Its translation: CASSLTPVRSYEQYF.